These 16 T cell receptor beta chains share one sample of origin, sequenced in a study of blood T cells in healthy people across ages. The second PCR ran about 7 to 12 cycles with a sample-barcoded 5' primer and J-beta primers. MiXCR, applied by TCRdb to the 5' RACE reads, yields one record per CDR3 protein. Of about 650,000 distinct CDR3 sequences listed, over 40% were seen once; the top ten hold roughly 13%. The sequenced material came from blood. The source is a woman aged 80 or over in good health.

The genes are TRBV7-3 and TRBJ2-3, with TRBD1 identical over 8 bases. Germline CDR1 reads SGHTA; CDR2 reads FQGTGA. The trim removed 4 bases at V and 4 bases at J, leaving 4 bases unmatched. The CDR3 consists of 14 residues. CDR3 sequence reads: CASSSGQDPDTQYF. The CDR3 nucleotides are TGTGCCAGCAGCTCGGGACAGGACCCAGATACGCAGTATTTT.

Written as DNA, the CDR3 is TGCAGCGTAGGGACAGGGGAAGGCTACACCTTC. Its translation is CSVGTGEGYTF. V is TRBV29-1 and J is TRBJ1-2; TRBD1 matches at 10 bases. CDR3 length: 11 amino acids. In germline, CDR1 is SQVTM, CDR2 ANQGSEA. Losses at the gene ends were 6 bases for V and 8 bases for J; bases not matched to a gene: 3.

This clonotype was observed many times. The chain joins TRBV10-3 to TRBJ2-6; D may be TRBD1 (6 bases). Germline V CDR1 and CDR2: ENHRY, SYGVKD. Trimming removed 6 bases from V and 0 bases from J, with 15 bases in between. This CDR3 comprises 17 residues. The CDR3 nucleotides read TGTGCCATCAGGCCCAGGGGTGCCCTCTCTGGGGCCAACGTCCTGACTTTC. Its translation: CAIRPRGALSGANVLTF.

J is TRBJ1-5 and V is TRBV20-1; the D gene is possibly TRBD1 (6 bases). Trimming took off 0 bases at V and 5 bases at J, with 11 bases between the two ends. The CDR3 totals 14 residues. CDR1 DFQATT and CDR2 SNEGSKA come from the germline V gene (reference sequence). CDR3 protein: CSARDRDTHQPQHF. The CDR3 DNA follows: TGCAGTGCTAGAGATCGGGACACCCATCAGCCCCAGCATTTT.

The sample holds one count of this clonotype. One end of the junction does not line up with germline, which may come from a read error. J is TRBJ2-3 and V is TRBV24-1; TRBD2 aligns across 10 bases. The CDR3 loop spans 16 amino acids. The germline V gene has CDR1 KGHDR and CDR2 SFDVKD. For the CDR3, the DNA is TGTACCACCAGTGATGCCTCAGCGGGAGGGACAGATACGCGGTATTTT. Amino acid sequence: CTTSDASAGGTDTRYF.

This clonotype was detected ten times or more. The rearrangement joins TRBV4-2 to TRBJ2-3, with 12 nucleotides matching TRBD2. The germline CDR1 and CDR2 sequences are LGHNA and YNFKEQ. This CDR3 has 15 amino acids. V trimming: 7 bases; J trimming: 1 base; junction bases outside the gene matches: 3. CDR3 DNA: TGTGCCAGCATGACTAGCGGGGGCGGCACAGATACGCAGTATTTT. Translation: CASMTSGGGTDTQYF.

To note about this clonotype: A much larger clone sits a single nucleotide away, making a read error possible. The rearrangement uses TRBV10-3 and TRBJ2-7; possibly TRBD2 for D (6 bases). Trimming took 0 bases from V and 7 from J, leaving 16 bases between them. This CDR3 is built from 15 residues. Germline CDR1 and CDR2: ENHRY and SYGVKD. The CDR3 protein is CAISESDSGYNEQYF. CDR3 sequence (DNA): TGTGCCATCAGTGAGTCGGATAGCGGATACAATGAGCAGTACTTC.

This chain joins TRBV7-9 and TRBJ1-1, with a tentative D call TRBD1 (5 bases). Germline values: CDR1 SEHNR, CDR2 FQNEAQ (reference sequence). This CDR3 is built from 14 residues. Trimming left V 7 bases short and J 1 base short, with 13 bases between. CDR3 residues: CASTTRERNTEAFF. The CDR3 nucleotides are TGTGCCAGCACCACCAGGGAAAGGAACACTGAAGCTTTCTTT.

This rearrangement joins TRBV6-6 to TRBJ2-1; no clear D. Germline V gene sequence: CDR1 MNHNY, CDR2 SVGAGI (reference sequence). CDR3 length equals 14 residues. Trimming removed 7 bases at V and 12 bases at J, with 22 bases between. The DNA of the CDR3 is TGTGCCAGCACCCAAGATAGCTCCTACAACGGGCAGTTCTTC. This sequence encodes CASTQDSSYNGQFF.

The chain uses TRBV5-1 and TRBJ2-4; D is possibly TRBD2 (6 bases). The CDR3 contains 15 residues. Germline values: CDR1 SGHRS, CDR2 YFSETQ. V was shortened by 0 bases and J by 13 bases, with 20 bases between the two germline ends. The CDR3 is CASSLAPAGHNEQYF. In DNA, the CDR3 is TGCGCCAGCAGCTTGGCCCCAGCGGGTCATAATGAGCAGTACTTC.

This CDR3 is CASSITFPGLSSYNEQFF. The CDR3 DNA reads as TGTGCCAGCAGCATAACTTTCCCGGGTCTAAGCTCCTACAATGAGCAGTTCTTC. The V gene is TRBV11-1, the J gene TRBJ2-1; D gene uncertain. Germline lookup yields CDR1 SGHAT and CDR2 FQDESV (reference sequence). The CDR3 sequence is 18 residues long. The V and J ends lost 5 bases and 0 bases respectively, with 20 bases between them.

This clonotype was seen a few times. The CDR3 DNA reads TGTGCCAGCAGCTTAGTGTCAGGGAATGACGAGCAGTACTTC. It yields the protein CASSLVSGNDEQYF. The J gene is TRBJ2-7, the V gene TRBV7-4; perhaps TRBD1 as D (5 bases). V gave up 1 base and J gave up 5 bases, with 12 bases separating them. The CDR3 totals 14 residues. The germline CDR1 and CDR2 sequences are SGHVT and SQSDAQ.

This chain's CDR3 is CASSEVAGGRQYF. CDR3 DNA sequence: TGTGCCAGCAGTGAAGTAGCGGGAGGGAGGCAGTACTTC. The rearrangement joins TRBV6-1 to TRBJ2-4; TRBD2 matches 11 bases. V trimming: 1 base; J trimming: 13 bases; junction bases outside the gene matches: 3. CDR3 length: 13 residues. Per germline, CDR1 MNHNS and CDR2 SASEGT.

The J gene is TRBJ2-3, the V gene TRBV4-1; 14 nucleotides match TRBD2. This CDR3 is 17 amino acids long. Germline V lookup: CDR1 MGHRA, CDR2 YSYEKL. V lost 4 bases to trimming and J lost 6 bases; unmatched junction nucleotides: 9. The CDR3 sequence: CASSLRLAGGPPDTQYF. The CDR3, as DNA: TGCGCCAGCAGCCTTCGACTAGCGGGAGGGCCGCCGGATACGCAGTATTTT.

CDR3 DNA sequence: TGCGCCAGCAGCAGTTACAGCACAGATACGCAGTATTTT. Amino acid sequence: CASSSYSTDTQYF. The chain is built from TRBV5-1 and TRBJ2-3; D is unclear. Trimming took off 4 bases at V and 0 bases at J, with 6 bases between the two ends. The CDR3 totals 13 residues. From germline, CDR1 is SGHRS and CDR2 YFSETQ.

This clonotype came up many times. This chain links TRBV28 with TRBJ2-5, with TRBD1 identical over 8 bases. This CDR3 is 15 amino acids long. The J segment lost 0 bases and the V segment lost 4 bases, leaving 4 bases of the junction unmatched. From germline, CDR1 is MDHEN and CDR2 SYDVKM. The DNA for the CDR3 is TGTGCCAGCAGTTGGTTGGACAGGGACCAAGAGACCCAGTACTTC. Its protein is CASSWLDRDQETQYF.